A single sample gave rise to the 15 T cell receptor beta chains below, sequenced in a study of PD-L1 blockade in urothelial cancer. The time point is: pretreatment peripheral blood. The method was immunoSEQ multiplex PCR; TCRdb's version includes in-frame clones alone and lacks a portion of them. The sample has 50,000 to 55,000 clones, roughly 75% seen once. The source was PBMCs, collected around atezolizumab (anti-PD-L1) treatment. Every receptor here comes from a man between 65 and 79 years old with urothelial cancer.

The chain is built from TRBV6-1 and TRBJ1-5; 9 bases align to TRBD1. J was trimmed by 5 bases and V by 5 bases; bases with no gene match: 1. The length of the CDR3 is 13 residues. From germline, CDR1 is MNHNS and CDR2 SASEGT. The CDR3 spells CASSWDRDQPQHF. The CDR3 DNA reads TGTGCCAGCAGTTGGGACAGGGATCAGCCCCAGCATTTT.

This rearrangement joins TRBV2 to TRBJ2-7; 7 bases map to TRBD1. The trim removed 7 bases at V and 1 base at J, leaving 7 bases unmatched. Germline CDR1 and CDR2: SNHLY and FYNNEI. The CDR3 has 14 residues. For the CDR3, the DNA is TGTGCCAGCACCCCGGGACAGAGTTCCTACGAGCAGTACTTC. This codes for CASTPGQSSYEQYF.

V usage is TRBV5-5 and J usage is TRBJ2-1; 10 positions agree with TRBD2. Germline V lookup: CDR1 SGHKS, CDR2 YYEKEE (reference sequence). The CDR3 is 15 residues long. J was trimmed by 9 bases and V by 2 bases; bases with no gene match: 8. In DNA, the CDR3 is TGTGCCAGCAGCTTTCCCAGCGGGGGGGTTGGTGAGCAGTTCTTC. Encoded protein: CASSFPSGGVGEQFF.

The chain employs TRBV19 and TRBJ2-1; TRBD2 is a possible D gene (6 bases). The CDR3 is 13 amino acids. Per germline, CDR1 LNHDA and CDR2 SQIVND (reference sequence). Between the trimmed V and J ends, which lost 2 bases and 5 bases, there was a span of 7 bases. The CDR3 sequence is CASSIWGDNEQFF. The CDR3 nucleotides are TGTGCCAGTAGTATATGGGGGGACAATGAGCAGTTCTTC.

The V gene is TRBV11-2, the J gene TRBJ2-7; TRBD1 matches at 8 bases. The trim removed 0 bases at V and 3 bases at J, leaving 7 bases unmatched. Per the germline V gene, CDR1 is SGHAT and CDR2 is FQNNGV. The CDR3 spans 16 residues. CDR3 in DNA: TGTGCCAGCAGCTTAGATCTGGGGACAGGCAACTACGAGCAGTACTTC. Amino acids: CASSLDLGTGNYEQYF.

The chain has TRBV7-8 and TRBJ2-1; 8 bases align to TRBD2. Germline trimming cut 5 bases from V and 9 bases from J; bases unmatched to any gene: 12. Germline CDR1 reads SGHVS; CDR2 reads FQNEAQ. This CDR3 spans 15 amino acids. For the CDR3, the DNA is TGTGCCAGCAGCCGGCGCGGGGGGCGGCTCGGTGAGCAGTTCTTC. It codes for CASSRRGGRLGEQFF.

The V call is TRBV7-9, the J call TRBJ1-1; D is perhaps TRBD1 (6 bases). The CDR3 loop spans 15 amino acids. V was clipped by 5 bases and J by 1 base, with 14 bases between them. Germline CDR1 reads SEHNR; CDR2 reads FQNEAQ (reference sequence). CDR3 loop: CASSAQGMGNTEAFF. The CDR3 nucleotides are TGTGCCAGCAGCGCGCAGGGGATGGGGAACACTGAAGCTTTCTTT.

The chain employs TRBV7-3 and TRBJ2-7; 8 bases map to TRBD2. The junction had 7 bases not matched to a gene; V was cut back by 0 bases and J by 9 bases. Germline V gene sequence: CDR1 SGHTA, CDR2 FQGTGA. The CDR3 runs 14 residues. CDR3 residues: CASSLTSGVGGQYF. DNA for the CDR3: TGTGCCAGCAGCTTAACTAGCGGGGTTGGGGGGCAGTACTTC.

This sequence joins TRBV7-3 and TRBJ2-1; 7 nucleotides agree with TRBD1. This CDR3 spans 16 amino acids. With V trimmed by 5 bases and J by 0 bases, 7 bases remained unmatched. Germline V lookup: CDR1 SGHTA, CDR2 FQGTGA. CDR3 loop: CASSRDRESSYNEQFF. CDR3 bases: TGTGCCAGCAGCAGAGACAGGGAGAGCTCCTACAATGAGCAGTTCTTC.

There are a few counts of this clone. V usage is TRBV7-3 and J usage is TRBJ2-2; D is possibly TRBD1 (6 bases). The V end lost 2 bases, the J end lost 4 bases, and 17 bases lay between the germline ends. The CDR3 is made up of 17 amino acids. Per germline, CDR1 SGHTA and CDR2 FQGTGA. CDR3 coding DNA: TGTGCCAGCAGCTTAGGGGCGGTAATAGGGGGCACCGGGGAGCTGTTTTTT. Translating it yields CASSLGAVIGGTGELFF.

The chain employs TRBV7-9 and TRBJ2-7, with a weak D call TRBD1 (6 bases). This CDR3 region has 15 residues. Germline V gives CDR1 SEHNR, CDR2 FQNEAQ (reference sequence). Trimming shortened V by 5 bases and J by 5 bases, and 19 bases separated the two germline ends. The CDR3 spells CASSPTGQGLNEQYF. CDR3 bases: TGTGCCAGCAGCCCTACAGGGCAGGGTTTGAACGAGCAGTACTTC.

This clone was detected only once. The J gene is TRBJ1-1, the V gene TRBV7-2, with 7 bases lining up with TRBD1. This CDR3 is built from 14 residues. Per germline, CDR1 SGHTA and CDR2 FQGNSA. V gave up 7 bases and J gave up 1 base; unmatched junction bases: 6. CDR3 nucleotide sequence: TGTGCCAGCACCCCGGGACAGTGGAACACTGAAGCTTTCTTT. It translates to CASTPGQWNTEAFF.

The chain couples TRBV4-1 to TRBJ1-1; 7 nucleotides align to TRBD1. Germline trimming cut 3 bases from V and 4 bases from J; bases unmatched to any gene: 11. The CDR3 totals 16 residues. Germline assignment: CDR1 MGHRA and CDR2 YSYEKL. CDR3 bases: TGCGCCAGCAGCCAGTATACAGGGGTTAGCATCACTGAAGCTTTCTTT. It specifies CASSQYTGVSITEAFF.

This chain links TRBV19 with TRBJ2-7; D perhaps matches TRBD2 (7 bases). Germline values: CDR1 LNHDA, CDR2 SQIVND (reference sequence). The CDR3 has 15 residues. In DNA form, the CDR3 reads TGTGCTTGGGAGGGGGGGAGAGGGAGCTCCTACGAGCAGTACTTC. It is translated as CAWEGGRGSSYEQYF.

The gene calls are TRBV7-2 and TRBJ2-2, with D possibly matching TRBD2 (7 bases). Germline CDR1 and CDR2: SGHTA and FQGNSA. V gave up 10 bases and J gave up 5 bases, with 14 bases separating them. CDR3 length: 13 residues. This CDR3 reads CATGGGATGELFF. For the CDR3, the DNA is TGTGCCACTGGGGGGGGCGCTACCGGGGAGCTGTTTTTT. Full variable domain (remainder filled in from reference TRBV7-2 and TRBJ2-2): GAGVSQSPSNKVTEKGKDVELRCDPISGHTALYWYRQSLGQGLEFLIYFQGNSAPDKSGLPSDRFSAERTGGSVSTLTIQRTQQEDSAVYLCATGGGATGELFFGEGSRLTVL.